Detailed here is one T cell receptor beta chain. Germline CDR1 is MDHEN and CDR2 is SYDVKM. The CDR3 length is 16 residues. The V gene end was trimmed by 2 bases and the J gene end by 6 bases; junction bases not matched to a gene: 7. Per the original data handling: Amplification of reference gene primers was used by the study to estimate nucleated cell counts. The table came from immunoSEQ multiplex PCR; TCRdb's copy has only in-frame clones and leaves some out. V and J calls and clone size are those listed in that table; D and trimming were worked out from the DNA. The profile shows roughly 25,000 clones, 88% of them singletons. The sample is drawn from a study of blood T cell repertoires in COVID-19. Study summary: COVID-19 samples from acute and convalescent phases originated in the United States, Italy and Spain. PBMCs, B-cell-depleted T cells, or T cells provided the cDNA or gDNA that made up the material.

Sequencing input: peripheral blood. V and J are TRBV28 and TRBJ2-1, with TRBD2 matching 10 bases. This TCR was sampled from a man aged 65 to 85 in a cohort sampled during active COVID-19. This CDR3 is CASSLSLLAGVNEQFF. The CDR3 DNA follows: TGTGCCAGCAGTTTAAGTCTGCTAGCGGGGGTCAATGAGCAGTTCTTC.